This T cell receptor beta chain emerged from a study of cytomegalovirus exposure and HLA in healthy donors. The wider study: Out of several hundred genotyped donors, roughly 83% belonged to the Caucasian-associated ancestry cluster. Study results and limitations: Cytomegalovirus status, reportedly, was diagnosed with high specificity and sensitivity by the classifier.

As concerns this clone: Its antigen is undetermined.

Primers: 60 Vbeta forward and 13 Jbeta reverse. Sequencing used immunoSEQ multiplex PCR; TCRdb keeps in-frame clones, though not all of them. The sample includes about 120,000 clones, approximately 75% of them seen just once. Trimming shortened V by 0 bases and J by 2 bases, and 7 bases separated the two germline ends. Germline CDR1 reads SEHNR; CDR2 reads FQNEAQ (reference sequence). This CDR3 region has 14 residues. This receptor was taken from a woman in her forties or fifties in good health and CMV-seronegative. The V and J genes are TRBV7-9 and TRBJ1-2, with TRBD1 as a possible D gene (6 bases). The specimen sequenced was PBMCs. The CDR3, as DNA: TGTGCCAGCAGCTTAGCCCAGGGGAACTATGGCTACACCTTC. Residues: CASSLAQGNYGYTF.